A single sample is the source of the 7 T cell receptor beta chains below, sequenced in a study of blood T cell repertoires in COVID-19. Libraries were prepared by immunoSEQ multiplex PCR; TCRdb keeps only in-frame clonotypes and omits some of them. Of more than 65,000 clones listed, about four fifths are singletons. Sequenced input: peripheral blood. The receptors were gathered from a man in his forties or fifties with acute or convalescent COVID-19.

This rearrangement joins TRBV3-1 (or the pseudogene TRBV3-2) to TRBJ1-1; tentative D call: TRBD1 (5 bases). V was pared by 1 base and J by 5 bases, with 11 bases between. Germline V gene data show CDR1 as LGHDT and CDR2 as YNNKEL (reference sequence). The CDR3 covers 14 residues. CDR3 coding DNA: TGTGCCAGCAGCCAAGTAAGCCGGGGGACTGAAGCTTTCTTT. Translating gives CASSQVSRGTEAFF.

V usage is TRBV6-1 and J usage is TRBJ2-1; 7 nucleotides agree with TRBD2. The CDR3 spans 13 residues. Germline V gene lookup returns CDR1 MNHNS and CDR2 SASEGT. V dropped 4 bases and J dropped 9; count of bases not matched to a gene: 6. The CDR3 protein is CASSVAGRGEQFF. The CDR3 DNA follows: TGTGCCAGCAGTGTAGCAGGGAGGGGTGAGCAGTTCTTC.

The gene calls are TRBV28 and TRBJ1-1; 8 nucleotides line up with TRBD1. The ends lost 6 bases at V and 0 bases at J; junction bases unmatched: 9. The V gene's germline CDR1 is MDHEN and CDR2 SYDVKM. This CDR3 has 16 amino acids. DNA for the CDR3: TGTGCCAGCAGCACAGGGGGGGGATTTATGAACACTGAAGCTTTCTTT. Amino acid sequence: CASSTGGGFMNTEAFF.

The chain links TRBV3-1 (or the pseudogene TRBV3-2) to TRBJ2-7, with 11 bases identical to TRBD2. V was pared by 3 bases and J by 3 bases, with 16 bases of the junction left unmatched. The germline V gene has CDR1 LGHDT and CDR2 YNNKEL (reference sequence). The CDR3 is 19 amino acids. The CDR3 nucleotides are TGTGCCAGCAGCCAGGCCGGGACTAGCGGACTCTATCGAGGCTACGAGCAGTACTTC. This sequence encodes CASSQAGTSGLYRGYEQYF.

The J gene is TRBJ1-4, the V gene TRBV5-1; tentative D call: TRBD1 (5 bases). CDR3 size: 17 residues. Per germline, CDR1 SGHRS and CDR2 YFSETQ. With 5 bases removed from V and 3 bases from J, the gap between germline ends came to 20 bases. CDR3 region: CASRSGGIYGPNEKLFF. Written as DNA, the CDR3 is TGCGCCAGCAGGTCCGGGGGGATCTACGGCCCTAATGAAAAACTGTTTTTT.

Note on this clone: Other DNA sequences from this sample encode an identical CDR3 as well. The DNA of the CDR3 is TGTGCCAGCTCACCACCCTCCTCCAATCAGCCCCAGCATTTT. Protein sequence: CASSPPSSNQPQHF. The J gene is TRBJ1-5, the V gene TRBV18; D remains ambiguous. CDR3 length: 14 amino acids. V was cut by 0 bases and J by 3 bases, with 6 bases left in between. Germline CDR1 is KGHSH and CDR2 is LQKENI.

The rearrangement links TRBV6-5 to TRBJ1-1; D is ambiguous. The CDR3 is 14 amino acids. The ends were cut back, 1 base at V and 5 bases at J, with 11 bases in the middle. Germline assignment: CDR1 MNHEY and CDR2 SVGAGI. The CDR3 protein is CASSYFRAGTEAFF. The CDR3 region has the DNA TGTGCCAGCAGTTACTTTCGCGCGGGGACTGAAGCTTTCTTT.